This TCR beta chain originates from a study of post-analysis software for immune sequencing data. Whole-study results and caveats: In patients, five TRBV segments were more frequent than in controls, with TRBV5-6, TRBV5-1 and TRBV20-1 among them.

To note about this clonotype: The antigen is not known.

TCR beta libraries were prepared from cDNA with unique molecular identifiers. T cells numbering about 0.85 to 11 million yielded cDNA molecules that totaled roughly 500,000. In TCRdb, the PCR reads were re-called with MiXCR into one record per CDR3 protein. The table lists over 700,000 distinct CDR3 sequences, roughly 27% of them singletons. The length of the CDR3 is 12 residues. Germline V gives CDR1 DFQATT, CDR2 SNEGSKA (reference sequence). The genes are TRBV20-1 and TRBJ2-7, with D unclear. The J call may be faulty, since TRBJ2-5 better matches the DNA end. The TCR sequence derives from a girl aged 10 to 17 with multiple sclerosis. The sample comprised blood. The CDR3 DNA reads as TGCAGGGCTGATAGGACGGGAGAGACCCAGTACTTC. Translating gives CRADRTGETQYF.